The 8 T cell receptor beta chains below all came from one sample that was sequenced in a study of graft-versus-host responses after intestinal transplantation. For these receptors, no antigen is known. Produced via immunoSEQ multiplex PCR; TCRdb's table is partial and in-frame only. The sample carries about 110,000 clones, 87% recorded once. Specimen: unstimulated CD4+ T cells sorted from spleen or lymph node cells, collected before transplant. These receptor sequences come from a human donor who was the organ donor for an intestinal transplant.

The rearrangement joins TRBV19 to TRBJ2-7; TRBD2 matches at 7 bases. The CDR3 runs to 14 residues. Per germline, CDR1 LNHDA and CDR2 SQIVND (reference sequence). V gave up 7 bases and J gave up 0 bases; unmatched junction bases: 6. CDR3 loop: CASKVSGSSYEQYF. In nucleotides, the CDR3 is TGTGCCAGTAAGGTTAGCGGGTCCTCCTACGAGCAGTACTTC.

This clone is a singleton in its sample. This chain joins TRBV5-6 and TRBJ2-5, with D possibly being TRBD2 (6 bases). This CDR3 is 15 amino acids long. V lost 2 bases and J 2 bases, leaving 13 bases between the germline ends. Per the germline V gene, CDR1 is SGHDT and CDR2 is YYEEEE. The CDR3 nucleotides read TGTGCCAGCAGCTTTGGGTTGGCGGGGCAAGAGACCCAGTACTTC. It codes for CASSFGLAGQETQYF.

V usage is TRBV6-1 and J usage is TRBJ1-1; 9 nucleotides align to TRBD1. The junction had 5 bases not matched to a gene; V was cut back by 5 bases and J by 4 bases. Germline V gene sequence: CDR1 MNHNS, CDR2 SASEGT. The CDR3 extends over 14 amino acids. CDR3 protein: CASSRQGESTEAFF. The CDR3 nucleotides read TGTGCCAGCAGTCGACAGGGGGAAAGCACTGAAGCTTTCTTT.

The chain uses TRBV18 and TRBJ1-3; D may be TRBD1 (6 bases). The CDR3 sequence is 15 residues long. CDR1 is KGHSH and CDR2 is LQKENI in the germline V gene. Deletions cut 3 bases from V and 4 bases from J, with 13 bases between. CDR3 nucleotide sequence: TGTGCCAGCTCACCTTCCCGGGGGCCCGGAAACACCATATATTTT. Protein product: CASSPSRGPGNTIYF.

CDR3 coding DNA: TGTGTCAGAAGCTTAGGATCGTCCCTCTATGGCTACACCTTC. It yields the protein CVRSLGSSLYGYTF. The genes are TRBV7-5 and TRBJ1-2. TRBV7-5 is noted as a pseudogene. The CDR3 runs to 14 residues.

This rearrangement joins TRBV9 to TRBJ1-1; no clear D. Trimming pared 2 bases from V and 0 bases from J, leaving 11 bases between. Germline V gene sequence: CDR1 SGDLS, CDR2 YYNGEE. This CDR3 comprises 15 residues. The CDR3 coding sequence is TGTGCCAGCAGCGTGTCTCCGGGAATGAACACTGAAGCTTTCTTT. It translates to CASSVSPGMNTEAFF.

The chain links TRBV13 to TRBJ2-7; no definite D call. Per the germline V gene, CDR1 is PRHDT and CDR2 is FYEKMQ (reference sequence). The CDR3 has 13 residues. Trimming pared 5 bases from V and 2 bases from J, leaving 10 bases between. The DNA of the CDR3 is TGTGCCAGCAGCCCCCGGGCCACCTACGAGCAGTACTTC. Its translation: CASSPRATYEQYF.

The chain links TRBV25-1 to TRBJ2-5; D not certain. The V and J ends lost 8 bases and 5 bases respectively, with 6 bases between them. Germline V gene data show CDR1 as MGHDK and CDR2 as SYGVNS. The CDR3 is 10 residues long. CDR3 sequence: CASGRETQYF. In DNA form, the CDR3 reads TGTGCCAGCGGGCGGGAGACCCAGTACTTC.